The 23 T cell receptor beta chains below come from one sample, sequenced in a study of blood T cell repertoires in COVID-19. Sequenced by immunoSEQ multiplex PCR; TCRdb stores in-frame clones only, minus some. This sample carries around 130,000 clones, roughly four fifths of them seen once, and the ten largest clones take roughly 18%. Sequenced input: PBMCs or T cells enriched from blood (not recorded which). The receptor set was obtained from a man younger than 40 who had recovered from COVID-19.

The chain uses TRBV5-4 and TRBJ2-3; 12 bases map to TRBD2. The CDR3 has 15 residues. Germline V gene sequence: CDR1 SGHNT, CDR2 YYREEE (reference sequence). Losses at the gene ends were 5 bases for V and 6 bases for J; bases not matched to a gene: 7. For the CDR3, the DNA is TGTGCCAGCAGTAAAACTAGCGGGAGGTTTGATACGCAGTATTTT. Translating it yields CASSKTSGRFDTQYF.

Remarks on this clone: This same CDR3 is encoded by further DNA sequences in the sample. V is TRBV5-4 and J is TRBJ2-1, with a possible D match to TRBD2 (5 bases). The CDR3 has 13 amino acids. Germline V gene lookup returns CDR1 SGHNT and CDR2 YYREEE (reference sequence). Deletions cut 0 bases from V and 6 bases from J, with 7 bases between. Here the CDR3 reads CASSLATSNEQFF. The CDR3 DNA sequence: TGTGCCAGCAGCTTGGCCACTAGCAATGAGCAGTTCTTC.

The chain joins TRBV7-9 to TRBJ2-7; TRBD2 agrees at 8 bases. This CDR3 is built from 15 residues. The junction had 8 bases not matched to a gene; V was cut back by 3 bases and J by 4 bases. Germline lookup yields CDR1 SEHNR and CDR2 FQNEAQ (reference sequence). Here the CDR3 DNA reads TGTGCCAGCAGCTTTGGAACTAGCGGCGTTTACGAGCAGTACTTC. Its protein product is CASSFGTSGVYEQYF.

The V and J genes are TRBV30 and TRBJ1-6, with a weak D call TRBD1 (5 bases). CDR1 and CDR2 from the germline V gene are GTSNPN and SVGIG (reference sequence). V lost 8 bases, J lost 14 bases, and 19 bases lay in between. There are 12 residues in the CDR3. DNA of the CDR3: TGTGCCCGTGACAGCCGGGGAGGGGCCCTCCACTTT. This encodes CARDSRGGALHF.

V gene TRBV7-8 combines with J gene TRBJ1-6, with a weak D call TRBD1 (5 bases). Trimming pared 5 bases from V and 5 bases from J, leaving 13 bases between. Looked up from germline, CDR1 is SGHVS and CDR2 is FQNEAQ. This CDR3 region has 15 residues. The CDR3, as DNA: TGTGCCAGCAGCGGCCGACGGGGGGATAATTCACCCCTCCACTTT. This codes for CASSGRRGDNSPLHF. Based on the CDR3 plus reference TRBV7-8 and TRBJ1-6, the full variable domain is GAGVSQSPRYKVAKRGQDVALRCDPISGHVSLFWYQQALGQGPEFLTYFQNEAQLDKSGLPSDRFFAERPEGSVSTLKIQRTQQEDSAVYLCASSGRRGDNSPLHFGNGTRLTVT.

This chain joins TRBV6-5 and TRBJ2-5; D gene unclear. Germline V lookup: CDR1 MNHEY, CDR2 SVGAGI. The CDR3 is 14 residues long. V lost 4 bases and J 5 bases, leaving 14 bases between the germline ends. The CDR3 spells CASSFSEEMETQYF. The CDR3 DNA follows: TGTGCCAGCAGTTTCTCTGAGGAAATGGAGACCCAGTACTTC.

The CDR3 DNA follows: TGTGCCAGCAAGTCGGGGGACTACACAGATACGCAGTATTTT. This translates into CASKSGDYTDTQYF. V and J are TRBV6-5 and TRBJ2-3, with 7 bases aligning to TRBD2. V lost 7 bases, J lost 2 bases, and 6 bases stayed unmatched. CDR3 size: 14 residues. Per the germline V gene, CDR1 is MNHEY and CDR2 is SVGAGI.

The chain combines TRBV4-1 with TRBJ2-5; a possible D gene is TRBD1 (6 bases). V shed 4 bases and J shed 5 bases, with 11 bases lying between them. Per germline, CDR1 MGHRA and CDR2 YSYEKL. This CDR3 region has 13 residues. Here the CDR3 reads CASSPQGWETQYF. The CDR3 coding sequence is TGCGCCAGCAGCCCCCAGGGGTGGGAGACCCAGTACTTC.

The chain recombines TRBV10-3 with TRBJ2-2, with TRBD2 matching 8 bases. V was pared by 6 bases and J by 4 bases, with 4 bases of the junction left unmatched. The CDR3 sequence is 14 residues long. Germline V lookup: CDR1 ENHRY, CDR2 SYGVKD. For the CDR3, the DNA is TGTGCCATCAGAGAGCGGGAGATCACCGGGGAGCTGTTTTTT. As protein: CAIREREITGELFF.

This clone was observed at least ten times. This chain joins TRBV19 and TRBJ2-5, with D tentatively TRBD2 (6 bases). Germline lookup yields CDR1 LNHDA and CDR2 SQIVND (reference sequence). The CDR3 covers 14 residues. The V end was cut by 9 bases, the J end by 0 bases, with 14 bases between. DNA of the CDR3: TGTGCCAGCTCTCCTGGGGGGTACCAAGAGACCCAGTACTTC. This translates into CASSPGGYQETQYF. The entire variable domain, with the rest obtained from reference TRBV19 and TRBJ2-5, is as follows: DGGITQSPKYLFRKEGQNVTLSCEQNLNHDAMYWYRQDPGQGLRLIYYSQIVNDFQKGDIAEGYSVSREKKESFPLTVTSAQKNPTAFYLCASSPGGYQETQYFGPGTRLLVL.

This chain connects TRBV21-1 to TRBJ2-2; TRBD2, the D gene given by the table, was not confirmed from the DNA. TRBV21-1 represents a pseudogene. The CDR3 length is 18 residues. In nucleotides, the CDR3 is TGTGCCAGCAGCAAAGATGGACGGGGGAAGGGGAACACCGGGGAGCTGTTTTTT. It codes for CASSKDGRGKGNTGELFF.

This clone has just one count. The chain couples TRBV27 to TRBJ2-6; 8 bases agree with TRBD1. From germline, CDR1 is MNHEY and CDR2 SMNVEV (reference sequence). The CDR3 totals 18 residues. Unmatched junction bases numbered 6, after V lost 0 bases and J lost 2 bases. The CDR3 nucleotides are TGTGCCAGCAGTTTATCGGCAGGGGGCTCCACTGGGGCCAACGTCCTGACTTTC. It yields the protein CASSLSAGGSTGANVLTF.

The chain links TRBV4-1 to TRBJ2-1, with a possible D match to TRBD1 (6 bases). Germline CDR1 MGHRA, CDR2 YSYEKL. V was pared by 0 bases and J by 6 bases, with 9 bases between. The CDR3 consists of 14 residues. CDR3 nucleotide sequence: TGCGCCAGCAGCCAAGATGACAGGTCCAATGAGCAGTTCTTC. It specifies CASSQDDRSNEQFF.

The chain carries TRBV27 and TRBJ2-4; 7 bases agree with TRBD1. The CDR3 covers 15 residues. Per the germline V gene, CDR1 is MNHEY and CDR2 is SMNVEV (reference sequence). Germline trimming cut 4 bases from V and 6 bases from J; bases unmatched to any gene: 9. The CDR3 sequence: CASSSRDSVRNIQYF. The CDR3 nucleotides read TGTGCCAGCAGTTCCCGGGACAGCGTCCGAAACATTCAGTACTTC.

This chain joins TRBV4-2 and TRBJ2-1; 10 bases fit TRBD2. The V gene end was trimmed by 4 bases and the J gene end by 7 bases; junction bases not matched to a gene: 10. Per the germline V gene, CDR1 is LGHNA and CDR2 is YNFKEQ. CDR3 size: 16 residues. The CDR3 nucleotides are TGTGCCAGCAGCCCAGAACTAGCGGGACGGGTTAATGAGCAGTTCTTC. Translating gives CASSPELAGRVNEQFF.

This sequence joins TRBV18 and TRBJ2-3; TRBD2 matches at 8 bases. The CDR3 extends over 17 amino acids. V dropped 6 bases and J dropped 4; count of bases not matched to a gene: 15. The germline V gene encodes CDR1 KGHSH and CDR2 LQKENI. The CDR3 DNA reads as TGTGCCAGCTCGCAATCGTTACTAGCGGCGGGATCAGATACGCAGTATTTT. This encodes CASSQSLLAAGSDTQYF. The variable domain in full, with the rest retrieved from reference TRBV18 and TRBJ2-3, is NAGVMQNPRHLVRRRGQEARLRCSPMKGHSHVYWYRQLPEEGLKFMVYLQKENIIDESGMPKERFSAEFPKEGPSILRIQQVVRGDSAAYFCASSQSLLAAGSDTQYFGPGTRLTVL.

The V gene is TRBV6-1, the J gene TRBJ1-5; maybe TRBD1 (5 bases). The CDR3 consists of 16 residues. The V end was cut by 1 base, the J end by 0 bases, with 10 bases between. Germline V gene sequence: CDR1 MNHNS, CDR2 SASEGT. CDR3 protein: CASSEGAGYSNQPQHF. The CDR3, as DNA: TGTGCCAGCAGTGAAGGGGCAGGGTATAGCAATCAGCCCCAGCATTTT.

This chain uses TRBV3-1 (or the pseudogene TRBV3-2) with TRBJ1-4; TRBD1 matches at 9 bases. Germline V gene lookup returns CDR1 LGHDT and CDR2 YNNKEL (reference sequence). The CDR3 sequence is 15 residues long. With V trimmed by 5 bases and J by 6 bases, 7 bases remained unmatched. The CDR3 loop reads CASSNSGTGYEKLFF. CDR3 coding DNA: TGTGCCAGCAGCAATTCCGGGACAGGGTATGAAAAACTGTTTTTT.

To note about this clone: An end of the junction does not agree with germline; a read error may underlie this. The chain links TRBV6-2 or TRBV6-3 to TRBJ1-5, with TRBD1 matching 11 bases. The CDR3 sequence is 15 residues long. Germline loops: CDR1 MNHEY, CDR2 SVGEGT. As DNA, the CDR3 is TGTGCCGGCAGCGGACAGGGGGCGGTCGGCCAGCCCCAGCATTTT. Its protein product is CAGSGQGAVGQPQHF.

This chain joins TRBV5-1 and TRBJ1-1; D is perhaps TRBD1 (5 bases). The V end was cut by 7 bases, the J end by 0 bases, with 19 bases between. CDR3 length: 16 amino acids. Per the germline V gene, CDR1 is SGHRS and CDR2 is YFSETQ. DNA of the CDR3: TGCGCCAGCGGGCAGGGTTTGGGCCTTTTGAACACTGAAGCTTTCTTT. This gives the protein CASGQGLGLLNTEAFF.

The rearrangement links TRBV9 to TRBJ1-2, with D uncertain. V shed 0 bases and J shed 11 bases, with 11 bases lying between them. Germline CDR1 SGDLS, CDR2 YYNGEE. This CDR3 has 12 amino acids. For the CDR3, the DNA is TGTGCCAGCAGCGTAGTACCCGGGTGGTACACCTTC. Its translation: CASSVVPGWYTF.

The chain carries TRBV4-1 and TRBJ2-7, with D possibly matching TRBD1 (5 bases). CDR1 is MGHRA, CDR2 YSYEKL, per germline. Trimming took off 1 base at V and 0 bases at J, with 10 bases between the two ends. CDR3 length: 15 amino acids. The CDR3, as DNA: TGCGCCAGCAGCCAAGTGTTCGACAGCTCCTACGAGCAGTACGTC. It is translated as CASSQVFDSSYEQYV.

V usage is TRBV6-5 and J usage is TRBJ2-2; D may be TRBD1 (5 bases). Trimming shortened V by 4 bases and J by 3 bases, and 9 bases separated the two germline ends. This CDR3 spans 14 amino acids. From germline, CDR1 is MNHEY and CDR2 SVGAGI. The CDR3 DNA reads as TGTGCCAGCAGTTTAGACAGATACACCGGGGAGCTGTTTTTT. As protein: CASSLDRYTGELFF.